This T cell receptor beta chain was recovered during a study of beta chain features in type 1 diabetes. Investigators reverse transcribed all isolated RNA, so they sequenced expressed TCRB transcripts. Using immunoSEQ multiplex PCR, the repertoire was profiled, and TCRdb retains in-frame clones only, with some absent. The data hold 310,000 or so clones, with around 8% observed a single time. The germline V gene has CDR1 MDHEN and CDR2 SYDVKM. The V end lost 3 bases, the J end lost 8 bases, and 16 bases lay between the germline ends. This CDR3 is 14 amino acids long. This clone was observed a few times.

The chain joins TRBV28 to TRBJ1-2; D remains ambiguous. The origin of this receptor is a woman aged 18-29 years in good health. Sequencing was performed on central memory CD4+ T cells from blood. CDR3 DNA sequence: TGTGCCAGCAGTTTGGGCCGAGCAATGAGGGGCTACACCTTC. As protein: CASSLGRAMRGYTF.